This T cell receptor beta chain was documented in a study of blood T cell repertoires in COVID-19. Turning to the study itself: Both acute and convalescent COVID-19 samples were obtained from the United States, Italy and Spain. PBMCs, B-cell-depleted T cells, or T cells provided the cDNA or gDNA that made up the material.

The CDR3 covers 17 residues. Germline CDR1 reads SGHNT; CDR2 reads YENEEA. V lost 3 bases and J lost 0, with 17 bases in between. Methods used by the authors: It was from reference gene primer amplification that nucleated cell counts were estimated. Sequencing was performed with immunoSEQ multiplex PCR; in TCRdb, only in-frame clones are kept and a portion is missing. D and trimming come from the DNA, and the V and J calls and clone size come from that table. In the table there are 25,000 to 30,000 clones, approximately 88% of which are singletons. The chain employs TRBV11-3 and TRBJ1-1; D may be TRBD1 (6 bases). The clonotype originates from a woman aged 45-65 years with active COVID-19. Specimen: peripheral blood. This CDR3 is CASSFRPGDTMNTEAFF. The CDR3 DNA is TGTGCCAGCAGCTTTCGGCCAGGGGATACCATGAACACTGAAGCTTTCTTT. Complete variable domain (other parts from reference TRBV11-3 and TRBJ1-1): EAGVVQSPRYKIIEKKQPVAFWCNPISGHNTLYWYLQNLGQGPELLIRYENEEAVDDSQLPKDRFSAERLKGVDSTLKIQPAELGDSAVYLCASSFRPGDTMNTEAFFGQGTRLTVV.